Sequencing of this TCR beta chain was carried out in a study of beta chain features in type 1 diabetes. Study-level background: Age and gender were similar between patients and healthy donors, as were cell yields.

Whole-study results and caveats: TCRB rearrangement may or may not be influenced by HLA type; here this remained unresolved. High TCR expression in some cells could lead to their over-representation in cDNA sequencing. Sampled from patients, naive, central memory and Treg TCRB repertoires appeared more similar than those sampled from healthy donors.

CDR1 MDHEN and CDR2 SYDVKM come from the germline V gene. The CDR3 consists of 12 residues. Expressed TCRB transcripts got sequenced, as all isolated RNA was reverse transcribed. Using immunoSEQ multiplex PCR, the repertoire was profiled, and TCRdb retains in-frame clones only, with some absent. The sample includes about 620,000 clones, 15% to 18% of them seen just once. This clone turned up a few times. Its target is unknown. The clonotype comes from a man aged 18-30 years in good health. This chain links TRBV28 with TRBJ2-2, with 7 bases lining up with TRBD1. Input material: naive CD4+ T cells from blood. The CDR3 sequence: CGTGRNTGELFF. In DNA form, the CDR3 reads TGTGGGACAGGCAGAAACACCGGGGAGCTGTTTTTT.